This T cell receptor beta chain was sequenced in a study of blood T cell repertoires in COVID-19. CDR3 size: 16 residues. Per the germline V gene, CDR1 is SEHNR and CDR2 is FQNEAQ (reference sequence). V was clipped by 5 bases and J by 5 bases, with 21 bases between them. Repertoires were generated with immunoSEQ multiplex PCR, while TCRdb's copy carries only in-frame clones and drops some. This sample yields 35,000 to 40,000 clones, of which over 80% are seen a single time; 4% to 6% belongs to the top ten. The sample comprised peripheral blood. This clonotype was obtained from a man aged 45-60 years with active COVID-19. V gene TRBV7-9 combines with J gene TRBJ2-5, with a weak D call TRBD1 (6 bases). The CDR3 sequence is CASSPRTAQGSETQYF. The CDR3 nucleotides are TGTGCCAGCAGCCCGCGGACAGCCCAGGGGTCGGAGACCCAGTACTTC.